One and the same sample provided the 27 T cell receptor beta chains below, sequenced in a study of T-cell memory formation after mild COVID-19. TCRdb itself ran the 5' RACE reads through MiXCR, one entry per CDR3 protein. This repertoire shows about 500,000 distinct CDR3 sequences, just over 20% found once; its top ten account for about 12%. Sequencing used PBMCs or a T cell subset sorted from them (not recorded which). The receptors derive from an adult woman who had mild COVID-19 (a few samples of this study predate the infection). Cell type and time point are not known.

V usage is TRBV7-6 and J usage is TRBJ2-3; tentative D call: TRBD1 (5 bases). Trimming removed 0 bases at V and 4 bases at J, with 11 bases between. The germline CDR1 and CDR2 sequences are SGHVS and FNYEAQ. This CDR3 has 15 amino acids. The CDR3 DNA sequence: TGTGCCAGCAGCTTAGCCTGGGGCAACCCAGATACGCAGTATTTT. This gives the protein CASSLAWGNPDTQYF. Full variable domain (remainder filled in from reference TRBV7-6 and TRBJ2-3): GAGVSQSPRYKVTKRGQDVALRCDPISGHVSLYWYRQALGQGPEFLTYFNYEAQQDKSGLPNDRFSAERPEGSISTLTIQRTEQRDSAMYRCASSLAWGNPDTQYFGPGTRLTVL.

This chain uses TRBV19 with TRBJ2-3, with 7 bases fitting TRBD1. There are 16 residues in the CDR3. Germline V gene lookup returns CDR1 LNHDA and CDR2 SQIVND (reference sequence). V lost 3 bases to trimming and J lost 2 bases; unmatched junction nucleotides: 8. The CDR3 nucleotides are TGTGCCAGTAGTATGACCCTGGACAGGTACACAGATACGCAGTATTTT. It translates to CASSMTLDRYTDTQYF.

This clonotype has just a few counts. The chain couples TRBV11-2 to TRBJ2-1; 15 nucleotides align to TRBD2. The CDR3 totals 18 residues. Trimming removed 4 bases from V and 10 bases from J; junction bases left unmatched: 14. Germline values: CDR1 SGHAT, CDR2 FQNNGV. The CDR3 DNA is TGTGCCAGCAGCTCAACTCGACTGCCGGGACTAGCGGGGGGCGAGCAGTTCTTC. Translated, it gives CASSSTRLPGLAGGEQFF.

The chain carries TRBV12-3 or TRBV12-4 and TRBJ2-1, with 8 bases aligning to TRBD2. CDR3 length equals 15 residues. J gave up 0 bases and V 6 bases, and 4 bases lay outside the gene matches. CDR3 nucleotides: TGTGCCAGCAGGATCGGGACTAGCTCCTACAATGAGCAGTTCTTC. It codes for CASRIGTSSYNEQFF.

This clonotype has more than one count but fewer than ten. The V call is TRBV12-5, the J call TRBJ2-1; D possibly corresponds to TRBD1 (6 bases). The CDR3 is 14 amino acids. The V gene lost 2 bases and the J gene lost 2 bases, with 7 bases spanning the gap. CDR1 LGHNT and CDR2 FRNRAP come from the germline V gene. The CDR3 DNA reads TGTGCTAGTGGTTTGCAGGGGACCTACAATGAGCAGTTCTTC. Amino acids: CASGLQGTYNEQFF.

The chain links TRBV7-6 to TRBJ2-5, with 13 bases fitting TRBD2. This CDR3 has 16 residues. Germline lookup yields CDR1 SGHVS and CDR2 FNYEAQ. Trimming at V came to 3 bases and at J to 4 bases, leaving 5 bases not matched to a gene. CDR3 residues: CASSFGLAGDGETQYF. DNA for the CDR3: TGTGCCAGCAGCTTTGGACTAGCGGGAGATGGAGAGACCCAGTACTTC.

This sequence joins TRBV5-1 and TRBJ1-1, with TRBD1 matching 11 bases. Germline CDR1 and CDR2: SGHRS and YFSETQ. V lost 3 bases to trimming and J lost 4 bases; unmatched junction nucleotides: 5. The CDR3 sequence is 15 residues long. The CDR3: CASSYGQGAATEAFF. The CDR3 DNA follows: TGCGCCAGCAGCTATGGACAGGGGGCGGCCACTGAAGCTTTCTTT. The entire variable domain, with the rest obtained from reference TRBV5-1 and TRBJ1-1, is as follows: KAGVTQTPRYLIKTRGQQVTLSCSPISGHRSVSWYQQTPGQGLQFLFEYFSETQRNKGNFPGRFSGRQFSNSRSEMNVSTLELGDSALYLCASSYGQGAATEAFFGQGTRLTVV.

The chain is built from TRBV20-1 and TRBJ1-3; 8 bases match TRBD1. V shed 2 bases and J 4 bases; nucleotides not matched to a gene: 7. Germline assignment: CDR1 DFQATT and CDR2 SNEGSKA (reference sequence). This CDR3 spans 15 amino acids. The CDR3, as DNA: TGCAGTGCTAGACCCCAGGGGGCTTCGGGAAACACCATATATTTT. This codes for CSARPQGASGNTIYF.

This clonotype was found a few times. This rearrangement joins TRBV9 to TRBJ2-1, with a weak D call TRBD1 (6 bases). This CDR3 is 15 amino acids long. Trimming left V 1 base short and J 2 bases short, with 10 bases between. The germline V gene encodes CDR1 SGDLS and CDR2 YYNGEE. The chain's CDR3 is CASSVSQGPYNEQFF. The CDR3 DNA is TGTGCCAGCAGCGTATCACAGGGTCCCTACAATGAGCAGTTCTTC.

This clonotype was detected only a few times. The V call is TRBV6-2 or TRBV6-3, the J call TRBJ2-7; TRBD1 matches 7 bases. Trimming cost V 9 bases and J 2 bases; bases outside gene matches: 4. This CDR3 is 12 amino acids long. Germline V gives CDR1 MNHEY, CDR2 SVGEGT. The DNA of the CDR3 is TGTGCCAGTGGCGGACAGGCCTACGAGCAGTACTTC. Protein sequence: CASGGQAYEQYF.

This clonotype was found a few times. This rearrangement joins TRBV5-1 to TRBJ1-1; a weak D match, TRBD1 (5 bases). This CDR3 has 14 amino acids. The V end was cut by 0 bases, the J end by 6 bases, with 12 bases between. Germline values: CDR1 SGHRS, CDR2 YFSETQ. CDR3 bases: TGCGCCAGCAGCTTGGGCGATAGGGGAGCTGAAGCTTTCTTT. Translating gives CASSLGDRGAEAFF.

The genes are TRBV7-9 and TRBJ2-2; D is uncertain. V was shortened by 3 bases and J by 0 bases, with 8 bases between the two germline ends. The CDR3 spans 15 residues. Germline CDR1 reads SEHNR; CDR2 reads FQNEAQ (reference sequence). The CDR3 loop reads CASSFVSPNTGELFF. CDR3 nucleotides: TGTGCCAGCAGCTTCGTCAGCCCGAACACCGGGGAGCTGTTTTTT.

This clonotype was observed a handful of times. The chain uses TRBV15 and TRBJ2-3, with D possibly TRBD1 on 5 matching bases. The CDR3 sequence is 15 residues long. Germline-derived CDR1 and CDR2 are LNHNV and YYDKDF (reference sequence). Trimming took off 3 bases at V and 6 bases at J, with 16 bases between the two ends. The CDR3, as DNA: TGTGCCACCAGCAGGACAGAACTTCCTGTGGATACGCAGTATTTT. Translation gives CATSRTELPVDTQYF.

The J gene is TRBJ1-2, the V gene TRBV14, with TRBD1 matching over 7 bases. Unmatched junction bases numbered 8, after V lost 3 bases and J lost 4 bases. This CDR3 is built from 15 residues. Germline CDR1 and CDR2: SGHDN and FVKESK. In DNA form, the CDR3 reads TGTGCCAGCAGCCACCCCATCGGGACAGTCTATGGCTACACCTTC. It specifies CASSHPIGTVYGYTF.

The rearrangement joins TRBV5-1 to TRBJ1-4; 11 nucleotides line up with TRBD1. In germline, CDR1 is SGHRS, CDR2 YFSETQ. V gave up 3 bases and J gave up 0 bases; unmatched junction bases: 7. The CDR3 is 18 residues long. CDR3 DNA sequence: TGCGCCAGCAGCTCATGGACAGGGGGCGCGGCAACTAATGAAAAACTGTTTTTT. Amino acid sequence: CASSSWTGGAATNEKLFF.

The chain combines TRBV20-1 with TRBJ1-5, with 8 bases aligning to TRBD1. With 6 bases clipped from V and 1 base from J, the junction kept 8 bases outside the gene matches. Per the germline V gene, CDR1 is DFQATT and CDR2 is SNEGSKA (reference sequence). There are 15 residues in the CDR3. CDR3 nucleotides: TGCAGTGCATTAACAGGGGGACAAAGCAATCAGCCCCAGCATTTT. This sequence encodes CSALTGGQSNQPQHF.

V is TRBV7-9 and J is TRBJ2-1, with 13 bases fitting TRBD2. The CDR3 is 16 residues long. V shed 1 base and J 6 bases; nucleotides not matched to a gene: 3. Germline V gene data show CDR1 as SEHNR and CDR2 as FQNEAQ (reference sequence). This CDR3 is CASSLGRTSGGNEQFF. The CDR3 nucleotides read TGTGCCAGCAGCTTAGGAAGGACTAGCGGGGGCAATGAGCAGTTCTTC.

The chain links TRBV7-9 to TRBJ2-7; weak D call: TRBD1 (5 bases). The V gene's germline CDR1 is SEHNR and CDR2 FQNEAQ (reference sequence). The CDR3 consists of 14 residues. V gave up 5 bases and J gave up 1 base, with 12 bases separating them. CDR3 amino acids: CASSRGSGSYEQYF. In DNA, the CDR3 is TGTGCCAGCAGCCGAGGCTCAGGGTCCTACGAGCAGTACTTC.

This clonotype was seen only a few times. The rearrangement links TRBV7-2 to TRBJ1-2, with D perhaps TRBD1 (5 bases). The CDR3 runs to 13 residues. Deletions cut 2 bases from V and 8 bases from J, with 12 bases between. The germline V gene encodes CDR1 SGHTA and CDR2 FQGNSA. CDR3 loop: CASSLSAGPGYTF. The CDR3 DNA is TGTGCCAGCAGCTTAAGCGCGGGGCCGGGCTACACCTTC.

The rearrangement links TRBV5-5 to TRBJ1-3; D gene unclear. From germline, CDR1 is SGHKS and CDR2 YYEKEE (reference sequence). The CDR3 loop spans 14 amino acids. V was pared by 5 bases and J by 4 bases, with 13 bases between. The CDR3 DNA is TGTGCCAGCAGTTTACTCATGCCGGGAAACACCATATATTTT. Its protein is CASSLLMPGNTIYF.

This chain uses TRBV18 with TRBJ2-7, with 9 bases fitting TRBD1. From germline, CDR1 is KGHSH and CDR2 LQKENI. The junction had 6 bases not matched to a gene; V was cut back by 3 bases and J by 3 bases. The CDR3 spans 15 residues. The CDR3: CASSPETGGVYEQYF. The DNA of the CDR3 is TGTGCCAGCTCACCCGAGACAGGGGGTGTCTACGAGCAGTACTTC.

This clonotype was seen more than once but under ten times. The chain has TRBV5-8 and TRBJ2-3; maybe TRBD1 (6 bases). Between the trimmed V and J ends, which lost 6 bases and 1 base, there was a span of 15 bases. The CDR3 runs to 15 residues. The germline V gene encodes CDR1 SGHTS and CDR2 YDEGEE. Here the CDR3 reads CASTPGATRTDTQYF. DNA for the CDR3: TGTGCCAGCACCCCAGGGGCCACCCGCACAGATACGCAGTATTTT.

This chain uses TRBV18 with TRBJ2-1; TRBD2 matches 7 bases. CDR3 length equals 14 residues. The germline V gene has CDR1 KGHSH and CDR2 LQKENI. After removal of 4 bases from V and 7 bases from J, the junction contained 7 bases not matched to a gene. CDR3 nucleotide sequence: TGTGCCAGCTCACAGAGCGGGATTGGGAATGAGCAGTTCTTC. It is translated as CASSQSGIGNEQFF.

The chain combines TRBV13 with TRBJ2-6, with 8 nucleotides matching TRBD1. Germline trimming cut 5 bases from V and 2 bases from J; bases unmatched to any gene: 5. Germline assignment: CDR1 PRHDT and CDR2 FYEKMQ (reference sequence). This CDR3 region has 16 residues. CDR3 amino acids: CASSIQTGAGANVLTF. The CDR3 DNA follows: TGTGCCAGCAGCATTCAGACAGGGGCTGGGGCCAACGTCCTGACTTTC.

This clonotype was counted between two and nine times. The chain couples TRBV9 to TRBJ2-3; TRBD1 agrees at 8 bases. The CDR3 loop spans 15 amino acids. V was clipped by 0 bases and J by 4 bases; unmatched bases: 4. From germline, CDR1 is SGDLS and CDR2 YYNGEE. The CDR3 loop reads CASSVATGVADTQYF. CDR3 bases: TGTGCCAGCAGCGTAGCGACAGGGGTTGCAGATACGCAGTATTTT.

Only a few counts were recorded for this clonotype. The chain has TRBV4-2 and TRBJ2-1; 11 bases are shared with TRBD2. The CDR3 has 16 amino acids. Germline CDR1 reads LGHNA; CDR2 reads YNFKEQ. Trimming took 4 bases from V and 4 from J; bases not matched to a gene: 6. CDR3 nucleotides: TGTGCCAGCAGCCCTTATAGCGGGAGGGAATACAATGAGCAGTTCTTC. It specifies CASSPYSGREYNEQFF.

In this sample, this clonotype turned up a few times. The chain recombines TRBV7-7 with TRBJ1-4; 10 bases match TRBD1. Trimming removed 4 bases from V and 8 bases from J; junction bases left unmatched: 1. Per germline, CDR1 SSHAT and CDR2 FNYEAQ (reference sequence). The CDR3 consists of 13 residues. CDR3 bases: TGTGCCAGCAGCTCGGACAGGGGGGAAAAACTGTTTTTT. It encodes CASSSDRGEKLFF.